The subject of this entry is one TCR beta chain. In the original workflow: Nucleated cell counts were estimated from reference gene primer amplification. The repertoire was sequenced with immunoSEQ multiplex PCR; TCRdb's copy has only in-frame clones and lacks some. The V and J calls and clone size come from that table; D and trimming were worked out from the DNA. The sample contains some 150,000 clones, about 80% of which appear only once. CDR1 and CDR2 (germline): SGHTA, FQGTGA. The CDR3 has 16 amino acids. V gave up 3 bases and J gave up 4 bases, with 16 bases separating them. This specimen belongs to a study of blood T cell repertoires in COVID-19. At the level of the study: Italy, Spain and the United States were the sources of the convalescent and acute COVID-19 samples. Sources were T cells, B-cell-depleted T cells, or PBMCs; the material itself was cDNA or gDNA.

This clonotype originated in a human donor in a cohort sampled during active COVID-19. The V gene is TRBV7-3, the J gene TRBJ2-1, with a tentative D call TRBD2 (6 bases). The specimen was peripheral blood. CDR3 amino acids: CASSFRSQGGYNEQFF. The CDR3 bases are TGTGCCAGCAGCTTTAGGAGCCAGGGAGGATACAATGAGCAGTTCTTC.